These 8 T cell receptor beta chains were all obtained from the same sample, sequenced in a study of T cells in Graves' hyperthyroidism and ophthalmopathy. TCR beta CDR3 regions were amplified from RNA. A set of HTBI primers served as the primers for a first-round RT-PCR of the TCR CDR3. TCRdb reprocessed the multiplex PCR reads via MiXCR and lists one record per CDR3 protein. The table lists roughly 100,000 distinct CDR3 sequences, approximately 50% of them singletons, with 20% to 30% in the top ten. The sequenced material came from blood. These receptor sequences come from a middle-aged man with Graves' hyperthyroidism.

V is TRBV30 and J is TRBJ1-1; 7 nucleotides align to TRBD1. The germline gives CDR1 GTSNPN, CDR2 SVGIG (reference sequence). The V segment lost 0 bases and the J segment 0 bases; nucleotides outside the gene matches: 4. The CDR3 is 15 amino acids. The CDR3 DNA is TGTGCCTGGAGTGTACTCGGGACAGTGAACACTGAAGCTTTCTTT. The encoded protein is CAWSVLGTVNTEAFF.

At least ten counts were recorded for this clonotype. The chain recombines TRBV20-1 with TRBJ2-2; no clear D gene. Trimming took off 0 bases at V and 6 bases at J, with 11 bases between the two ends. Germline CDR1 and CDR2: DFQATT and SNEGSKA (reference sequence). This CDR3 contains 14 residues. The CDR3 sequence: CSARDGPESGELFF. The DNA of the CDR3 is TGCAGTGCTAGAGACGGCCCGGAGTCCGGGGAGCTGTTTTTT.

The V call is TRBV2, the J call TRBJ2-1; D is undetermined. In germline, CDR1 is SNHLY, CDR2 FYNNEI. The CDR3 sequence is 14 residues long. For the CDR3, the DNA is TGTGCTAGAATGAGTCTTCGGCCGCTCAATGAGCAGTTCTTC. This encodes CARMSLRPLNEQFF.

This chain joins TRBV5-1 and TRBJ1-5; maybe TRBD1 (5 bases). Germline V gives CDR1 SGHRS, CDR2 YFSETQ. CDR3 size: 16 residues. V was clipped by 0 bases and J by 0 bases, with 10 bases between them. The CDR3 DNA sequence: TGCGCCAGCAGCTTGGCCCAAGGGGATAGCAATCAGCCCCAGCATTTT. Residues: CASSLAQGDSNQPQHF.

The chain is built from TRBV7-2 and TRBJ2-5; 13 nucleotides line up with TRBD2. The CDR3 has 16 residues. Germline CDR1 and CDR2: SGHTA and FQGNSA. J lost 5 bases, V lost 6 bases, and 9 bases had no gene match. The CDR3: CASSFELAGGLETQYF. CDR3 DNA: TGTGCCAGCAGTTTCGAACTAGCGGGAGGGCTGGAGACCCAGTACTTC.

This clonotype was counted ten times or more. The rearrangement uses TRBV19 and TRBJ1-5; 9 bases are a match to TRBD1. Germline V gene sequence: CDR1 LNHDA, CDR2 SQIVND (reference sequence). V shed 6 bases and J 8 bases; nucleotides not matched to a gene: 14. The CDR3 is made up of 16 amino acids. CDR3 sequence: CASRVIGQGIGEPQHF. In DNA form, the CDR3 reads TGTGCCAGTAGGGTGATTGGACAGGGGATCGGAGAGCCCCAGCATTTT.

This clonotype was seen ten or more times. The chain combines TRBV24-1 with TRBJ2-2; D is undetermined. V lost 3 bases, J lost 4 bases, and 11 bases lay in between. The CDR3 runs to 15 residues. The germline V gene has CDR1 KGHDR and CDR2 SFDVKD. CDR3 bases: TGTGCCACCAGTGATAGGCAGAAGCTCACCGGGGAGCTGTTTTTT. Translated, it gives CATSDRQKLTGELFF.

The chain combines TRBV15 with TRBJ1-6; D remains unclear. V lost 3 bases and J 6 bases, leaving 15 bases between the germline ends. CDR1 and CDR2 from the germline V gene are LNHNV and YYDKDF (reference sequence). This CDR3 contains 16 residues. CDR3 bases: TGTGCCACCAGCAGTCCTGGACGGAGTGGTAATTCACCCCTCCACTTT. Amino acid sequence: CATSSPGRSGNSPLHF. Using reference TRBV15 and TRBJ1-6 for the parts outside the CDR3, the full variable domain is DAMVIQNPRYQVTQFGKPVTLSCSQTLNHNVMYWYQQKSSQAPKLLFHYYDKDFNNEADTPDNFQSRRPNTSFCFLDIRSPGLGDTAMYLCATSSPGRSGNSPLHFGNGTRLTVT.